This T cell receptor (beta chain) derives from a study of shared clonotypes between healthy human individuals. The study, taken as a whole, reports: Clonotypes which were not shared had lower generation probabilities than clonotypes that all four donors shared.

CD8 memory was a combination that joined CD45RO+ cells with CCR7-negative CD45RA+ TemRA cells. In regard to this clone: The target antigen is unknown.

Data came from immunoSEQ multiplex PCR; TCRdb stores just in-frame clones and leaves some out. This sample carries about 320,000 clones, roughly 87% of them seen once, and the ten largest clones take 15% to 20%. The source material was memory CD8+ T cells sorted from blood. As for subset: CD45RO+ cells pooled with CCR7-negative TemRA cells. This sequence originates from a man aged 18-30 years in good health.

The CDR3 nucleotides read TGTGCCAGCAGCTTTGGGCCGGCGGGGTCACCCCTCCACTTT. Translating gives CASSFGPAGSPLHF. The chain employs TRBV11-1 and TRBJ1-6; D uncertain. This CDR3 has 14 amino acids. From germline, CDR1 is SGHAT and CDR2 FQDESV (reference sequence). Trimming removed 3 bases at V and 10 bases at J, with 13 bases between.